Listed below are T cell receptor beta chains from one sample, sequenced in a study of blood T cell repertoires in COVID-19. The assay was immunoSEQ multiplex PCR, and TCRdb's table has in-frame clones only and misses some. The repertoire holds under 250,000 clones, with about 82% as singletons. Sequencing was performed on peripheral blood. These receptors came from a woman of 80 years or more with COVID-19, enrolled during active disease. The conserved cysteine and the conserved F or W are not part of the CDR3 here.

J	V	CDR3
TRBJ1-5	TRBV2	ASSETYPGQPQH
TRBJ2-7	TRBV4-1	ASSQALRNEQY
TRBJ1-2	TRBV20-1	SAAWVAGYT
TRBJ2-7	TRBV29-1	SVGFTPYEQY
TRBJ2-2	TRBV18	ASSQGTPNTGELF
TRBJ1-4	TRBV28	ASSLGDSPQREKLF
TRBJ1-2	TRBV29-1	SVSRGENGYT
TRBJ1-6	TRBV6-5	ASTRDRVNSPLH
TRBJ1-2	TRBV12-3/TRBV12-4	ASSLGLNYGYT
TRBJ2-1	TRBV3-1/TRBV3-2	ASSPHNLQGANEQF
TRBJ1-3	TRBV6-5	ASTDRADSGNTIY
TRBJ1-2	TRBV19	ASSIVTGYGYT
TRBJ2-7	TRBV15	ATSRGDLLYEQY
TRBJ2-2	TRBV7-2	ASSLVGGGAGTGELF
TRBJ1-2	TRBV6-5	ASSYGLDTNYGYT
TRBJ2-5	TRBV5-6	ASSPPIWAGGKETQY
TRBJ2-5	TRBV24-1	ATSEGGSRGGETQY
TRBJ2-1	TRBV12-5	ASGFLGTGNNEQF
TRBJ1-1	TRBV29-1	SVGYSSQGDTEAF
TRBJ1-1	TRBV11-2	ASTYFGTGHEAF
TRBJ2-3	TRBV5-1	ASSFGTSGGQDTQY
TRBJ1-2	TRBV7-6	ASSLTGKYGYT
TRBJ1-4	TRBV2	ASTGGGGELF
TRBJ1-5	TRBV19	ASSPRQNNQPQH
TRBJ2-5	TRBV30	AWSVSKRAQGTQY
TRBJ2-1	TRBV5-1	ASSLEQAYNEQF
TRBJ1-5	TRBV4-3	ASSQVGGYQPQH
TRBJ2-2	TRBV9	ASSPRERGGLVGELF
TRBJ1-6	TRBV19	ASSIAHLAGAESPLH
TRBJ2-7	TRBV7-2	ASSLDYSATYEQY
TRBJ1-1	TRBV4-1	ASSHLRGNTEAF
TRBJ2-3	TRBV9	ASSVGERNTQY
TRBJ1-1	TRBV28	ASRLGQREAF
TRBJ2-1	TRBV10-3	AIGGPEQF
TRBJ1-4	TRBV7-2	ASSLGGTVVNEKLF
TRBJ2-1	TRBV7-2	ASSLVAAKGDEQF
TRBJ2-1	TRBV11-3	ASSLGVAGGNEQF
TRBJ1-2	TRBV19	ASSIGDRAHGYT
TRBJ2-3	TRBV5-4	ASSLGVGGLASRLTDTQY
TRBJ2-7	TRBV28	ASSTEGTHSYEQY
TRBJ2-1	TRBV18	ASSPSGGAAYNEQF
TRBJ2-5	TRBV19	ASSPQGAIETQY
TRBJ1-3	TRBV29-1	SVVEGGGNTIY
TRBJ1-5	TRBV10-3	AISDGGFNQPQH
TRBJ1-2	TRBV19	ASSLTGMNYGYT
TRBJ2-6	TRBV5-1	ASSVSGSFLSGANVLT
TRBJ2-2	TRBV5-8	ASSSVNRGTGELF
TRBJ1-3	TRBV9	ASSPPGTHSGNTIY
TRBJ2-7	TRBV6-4	ASSAGTGPYEQY
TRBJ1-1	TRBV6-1	ASSERAGLNTEAF
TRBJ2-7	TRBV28	ASSFHRASSGGTDYEQY
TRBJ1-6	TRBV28	ASSPEDRDNSPLH
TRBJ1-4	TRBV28	ASSLEGAYEKLF
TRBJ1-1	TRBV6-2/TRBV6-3	ASSLWRGTEAF
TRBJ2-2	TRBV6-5	ASIRQGSGELF